The 22 T cell receptor beta chains below come from one sample, sequenced in a study of cytomegalovirus exposure and HLA in healthy donors (TCRdb year 2017). Libraries were constructed by the immunoSEQ multiplex PCR assay. For the multiplex PCR, a mixture combining 60 forward primers for TCR Vbeta segments and 13 reverse primers for TCR Jbeta segments was used. Held by TCRdb, this immuneACCESS table contains in-frame sequences only and omits some clones. Under half of the omission traces to an unresolved V gene where checked; the cause of the rest is unknown. The sample has about 100,000 clones on record, over 75% of them singletons. The ten largest make up over 5% of the sample. The sequenced sample consisted of PBMCs. The source is a man in his forties in good health and CMV-seropositive.

The chain has TRBV5-1 and TRBJ2-1; 10 bases are a match to TRBD2. CDR3 length equals 14 residues. Unmatched junction bases numbered 5, after V lost 4 bases and J lost 7 bases. Germline V CDR1 and CDR2: SGHRS, YFSETQ. Written as DNA, the CDR3 is TGCGCCAGCAGCCGGAGCGGGAGGGCGAATGAGCAGTTCTTC. It yields the protein CASSRSGRANEQFF.

This chain connects TRBV28 to TRBJ1-5; possible D gene TRBD1, 6 bases. The CDR3 is made up of 15 amino acids. Trimming took 7 bases from V and 5 from J, leaving 18 bases between them. CDR1 MDHEN and CDR2 SYDVKM come from the germline V gene. CDR3 bases: TGTGCCAGCACCCTGGGGCAGGGGAGTTATCAGCCCCAGCATTTT. The encoded protein is CASTLGQGSYQPQHF.

A single count supports this clone. The V and J genes are TRBV2 and TRBJ2-1; D not certain. The CDR3 is 13 amino acids. The V and J ends lost 4 bases and 10 bases respectively, with 14 bases between them. CDR1 and CDR2 from the germline V gene are SNHLY and FYNNEI. CDR3 residues: CASSGGHIGEQFF. The CDR3 coding sequence is TGTGCCAGCAGTGGAGGTCACATCGGGGAGCAGTTCTTC.

The chain joins TRBV7-6 to TRBJ2-5; D might be TRBD1 (6 bases). CDR1 and CDR2 (germline): SGHVS, FNYEAQ. The CDR3 sequence is 15 residues long. The V end lost 1 base, the J end lost 5 bases, and 14 bases lay between the germline ends. The CDR3 loop reads CASSLGQGRWETQYF. In nucleotides, the CDR3 is TGTGCCAGCAGCTTAGGGCAGGGGCGGTGGGAGACCCAGTACTTC.

J is TRBJ2-2 and V is TRBV28; TRBD1 agrees at 9 bases. Trimming at V came to 5 bases and at J to 4 bases, leaving 8 bases not matched to a gene. Germline V gene lookup returns CDR1 MDHEN and CDR2 SYDVKM. The CDR3 sequence is 16 residues long. The CDR3 bases are TGTGCCAGCAGTACTCCCGGGACAGGGCTCACCGGGGAGCTGTTTTTT. It is translated as CASSTPGTGLTGELFF. The variable domain in full, completed from reference TRBV28 and TRBJ2-2, reads DVKVTQSSRYLVKRTGEKVFLECVQDMDHENMFWYRQDPGLGLRLIYFSYDVKMKEKGDIPEGYSVSREKKERFSLILESASTNQTSMYLCASSTPGTGLTGELFFGEGSRLTVL.

This clone has only one observation. The V gene is TRBV6-6, the J gene TRBJ2-3; 9 bases align to TRBD2. The CDR3 sequence is 13 residues long. Germline V gives CDR1 MNHNY, CDR2 SVGAGI (reference sequence). V shed 11 bases, J shed 3 bases, and the junction held 6 bases outside the gene matches. The CDR3 sequence: CAGAGGQTDTQYF. Here the CDR3 DNA reads TGTGCCGGGGCGGGGGGGCAGACAGATACGCAGTATTTT.

This rearrangement joins TRBV5-4 to TRBJ2-7, with a weak D call TRBD1 (6 bases). Germline V gene lookup returns CDR1 SGHNT and CDR2 YYREEE (reference sequence). V was cut by 3 bases and J by 1 base, with 11 bases left in between. CDR3 length: 14 residues. CDR3 loop: CASSSQGRSYEQYF. CDR3 in DNA: TGTGCCAGCAGCTCACAGGGTAGGTCCTACGAGCAGTACTTC.

V gene TRBV6-5 combines with J gene TRBJ2-5; D may be TRBD2 (6 bases). Trimming took off 2 bases at V and 5 bases at J, with 15 bases between the two ends. The CDR3 totals 15 residues. From germline, CDR1 is MNHEY and CDR2 SVGAGI. CDR3 residues: CASSYLVGRYETQYF. The CDR3 DNA sequence: TGTGCCAGCAGTTACCTCGTCGGGAGATATGAGACCCAGTACTTC.

V is TRBV6-5 and J is TRBJ1-1; 8 bases line up with TRBD1. V was clipped by 4 bases and J by 1 base; unmatched bases: 5. Germline V CDR1 and CDR2: MNHEY, SVGAGI. The CDR3 contains 15 residues. The CDR3 spells CASSLFQGANTEAFF. CDR3 nucleotides: TGTGCCAGCAGTTTATTTCAGGGGGCGAACACTGAAGCTTTCTTT.

To note about this clone: This sample also contains other DNA sequences that code for the same CDR3. This chain uses TRBV5-1 with TRBJ1-1; D unresolved. CDR1 and CDR2 from the germline V gene are SGHRS and YFSETQ. There are 14 residues in the CDR3. With 1 base removed from V and 2 bases from J, the gap between germline ends came to 9 bases. The CDR3 region has the DNA TGCGCCAGCAGCTTGCGACATTCAAACACTGAAGCTTTCTTT. This gives the protein CASSLRHSNTEAFF.

There are a few counts of this clone. The gene calls are TRBV7-9 and TRBJ1-1; 8 nucleotides align to TRBD1. CDR1 and CDR2 (germline): SEHNR, FQNEAQ (reference sequence). With 0 bases clipped from V and 7 bases from J, the junction kept 4 bases outside the gene matches. The CDR3 sequence is 14 residues long. The DNA for the CDR3 is TGTGCCAGCAGCTTAGCAGAGGGACAGGTTGAAGCTTTCTTT. Translated: CASSLAEGQVEAFF.

The chain recombines TRBV6-1 with TRBJ2-7, with 8 positions matching TRBD1. The CDR3 contains 14 residues. J lost 3 bases, V lost 7 bases, and 8 bases had no gene match. Germline assignment: CDR1 MNHNS and CDR2 SASEGT. This CDR3 is CASNLGTGDYEQYF. The CDR3 DNA reads TGTGCCAGCAATTTAGGGACAGGCGACTACGAGCAGTACTTC.

The V call is TRBV9, the J call TRBJ2-1, with TRBD1 matching over 9 bases. The CDR3 is made up of 16 amino acids. The V gene end was trimmed by 0 bases and the J gene end by 3 bases; junction bases not matched to a gene: 4. The germline CDR1 and CDR2 sequences are SGDLS and YYNGEE. CDR3 residues: CASSVGTGGYYNEQFF. CDR3 sequence (DNA): TGTGCCAGCAGCGTAGGAACAGGGGGCTACTACAATGAGCAGTTCTTC.

This rearrangement joins TRBV6-6 to TRBJ2-7; weak D call: TRBD2 (5 bases). Between the trimmed V and J ends, which lost 1 base and 3 bases, there was a span of 10 bases. Germline-derived CDR1 and CDR2 are MNHNY and SVGAGI (reference sequence). CDR3 length equals 14 residues. CDR3: CASSYLAGGYEQYF. The CDR3 DNA reads TGTGCCAGCAGTTACTTGGCCGGAGGCTACGAGCAGTACTTC.

In the case of this clone: The germline gene is not matched at one end of the junction; a read error may be the cause. The J gene is TRBJ2-7, the V gene TRBV7-9, with 8 bases matching TRBD1. The CDR3 has 17 amino acids. Germline V gene sequence: CDR1 SEHNR, CDR2 FQNEAQ (reference sequence). This CDR3 reads CSSSLTVGQGSSYEQYF. The CDR3 DNA follows: TGTTCCAGCAGCTTGACCGTTGGACAGGGTTCTTCCTACGAGCAGTACTTC.

J is TRBJ2-7 and V is TRBV5-1; D remains unclear. Germline CDR1 is SGHRS and CDR2 is YFSETQ. V was shortened by 2 bases and J by 0 bases, with 12 bases between the two germline ends. The CDR3 spans 15 residues. The CDR3 DNA reads TGCGCCAGCAGCTTAGGAGACTTCAGCTCCTACGAGCAGTACTTC. It specifies CASSLGDFSSYEQYF.

This clone turned up a few times. The genes are TRBV28 and TRBJ2-6; D is ambiguous. Germline lookup yields CDR1 MDHEN and CDR2 SYDVKM. V lost 6 bases and J lost 0, with 9 bases in between. The CDR3 runs 15 residues. The CDR3 reads CASSTASSGANVLTF. DNA of the CDR3: TGTGCCAGCAGCACAGCCAGCTCTGGGGCCAACGTCCTGACTTTC.

This sequence joins TRBV20-1 and TRBJ1-1; no firm D call. CDR1 is DFQATT, CDR2 SNEGSKA, per germline (reference sequence). The CDR3 extends over 11 amino acids. V was trimmed by 1 base and J by 7 bases, leaving 7 bases between them. The CDR3: CSARGLSEAFF. The DNA of the CDR3 is TGCAGTGCTAGAGGGTTGAGTGAAGCTTTCTTT.

Written as DNA, the CDR3 is TGTGCCAGCAGCAAAACCCAAAATGGGGGGCCCAGGACTAGCGGGAGACAAGAGACCCAGTACTTC. This translates into CASSKTQNGGPRTSGRQETQYF. V gene TRBV21-1 combines with J gene TRBJ2-5; the table names TRBD2, a call not compared with the DNA. TRBV21-1 is classified as a pseudogene. The CDR3 is 22 amino acids.

This clone was observed a few times. The gene calls are TRBV5-1 and TRBJ1-4; D gene ambiguous. Germline lookup yields CDR1 SGHRS and CDR2 YFSETQ. The V end was cut by 4 bases, the J end by 3 bases, with 16 bases between. There are 16 residues in the CDR3. In DNA, the CDR3 is TGCGCCAGCAGCCTTCCGTCCGGTTTGGCTAATGAAAAACTGTTTTTT. Protein product: CASSLPSGLANEKLFF.

The V gene is TRBV6-6, the J gene TRBJ2-7; 8 bases are shared with TRBD1. Germline V CDR1 and CDR2: MNHNY, SVGAGI (reference sequence). CDR3 length: 15 residues. V gave up 4 bases and J gave up 0 bases; unmatched junction bases: 5. In DNA form, the CDR3 reads TGTGCCAGCAGTTTCGGGACAGGTAACTCCTACGAGCAGTACTTC. It encodes CASSFGTGNSYEQYF.

Only a few counts were recorded for this clone. This sequence joins TRBV9 and TRBJ2-7; 7 nucleotides match TRBD1. The CDR3 has 14 residues. With 0 bases clipped from V and 3 bases from J, the junction kept 3 bases outside the gene matches. The germline CDR1 and CDR2 sequences are SGDLS and YYNGEE. The CDR3 region has the DNA TGTGCCAGCAGCGTAGGACAGGGAAACTACGAGCAGTACTTC. Translation gives CASSVGQGNYEQYF. Drawing the rest from reference TRBV9 and TRBJ2-7, the complete variable domain is DSGVTQTPKHLITATGQRVTLRCSPRSGDLSVYWYQQSLDQGLQFLIQYYNGEERAKGNILERFSAQQFPDLHSELNLSSLELGDSALYFCASSVGQGNYEQYFGPGTRLTVT.